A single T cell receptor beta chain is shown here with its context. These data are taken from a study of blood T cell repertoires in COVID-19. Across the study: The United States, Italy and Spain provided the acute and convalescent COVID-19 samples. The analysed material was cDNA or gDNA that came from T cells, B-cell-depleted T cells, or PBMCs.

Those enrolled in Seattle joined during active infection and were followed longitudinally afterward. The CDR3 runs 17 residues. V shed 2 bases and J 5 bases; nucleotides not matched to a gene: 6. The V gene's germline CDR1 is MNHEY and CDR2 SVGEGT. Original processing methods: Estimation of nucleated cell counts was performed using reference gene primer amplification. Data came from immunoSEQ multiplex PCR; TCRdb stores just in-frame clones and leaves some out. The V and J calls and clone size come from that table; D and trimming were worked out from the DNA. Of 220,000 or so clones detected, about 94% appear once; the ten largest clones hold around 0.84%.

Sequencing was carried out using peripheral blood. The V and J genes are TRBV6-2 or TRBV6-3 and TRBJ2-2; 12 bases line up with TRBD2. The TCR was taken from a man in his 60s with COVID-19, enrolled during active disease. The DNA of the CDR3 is TGTGCCAGCAGTTACAGGCTAGCGGGAGGGCAGACCGGGGAGCTGTTTTTT. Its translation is CASSYRLAGGQTGELFF.